One and the same sample provided the 10 T cell receptor beta chains below, sequenced in a study of Ad26.COV2.S vaccination and SARS-CoV-2 variants. Treatment noted: some 20 received Ad26.COV2.S at low or high dose, single or two shots; 5 received placebo; per-sample allocation not given. Repertoires come from day 63 after the first vaccine or placebo injection. This table comes from immunoSEQ multiplex PCR, and its TCRdb copy is limited to in-frame clones, with some not included. The sample lists about 480,000 clones, 87% seen once, with 9.5% to 15% in the top ten. The sequencing here drew on peripheral blood, taken in a trial of Ad26.COV2.S vaccine versus placebo. The receptors stem from a person between 18 and 65 years old who received the Ad26.COV2.S COVID-19 vaccine or a placebo.

The chain uses TRBV18 and TRBJ2-5; TRBD1 matches at 9 bases. Germline V CDR1 and CDR2: KGHSH, LQKENI. The CDR3 sequence is 17 residues long. With V trimmed by 6 bases and J by 5 bases, 16 bases remained unmatched. DNA of the CDR3: TGTGCCAGCTCTCCGATCCGGGACAGGGTAATTTCGGAGACCCAGTACTTC. This codes for CASSPIRDRVISETQYF.

The gene calls are TRBV9 and TRBJ2-1, with D unclear. The CDR3 covers 15 residues. Per the germline V gene, CDR1 is SGDLS and CDR2 is YYNGEE. Between the trimmed V and J ends, which lost 4 bases and 4 bases, there was a span of 15 bases. The CDR3 nucleotides are TGTGCCAGCAGCCCCCGGCCGCTCTCATACAATGAGCAGTTCTTC. Amino acids: CASSPRPLSYNEQFF. Together with reference TRBV9 and TRBJ2-1, the CDR3 gives the full variable domain: DSGVTQTPKHLITATGQRVTLRCSPRSGDLSVYWYQQSLDQGLQFLIQYYNGEERAKGNILERFSAQQFPDLHSELNLSSLELGDSALYFCASSPRPLSYNEQFFGPGTRLTVL.

CDR3 amino acids: CASTDGYGYTF. In DNA form, the CDR3 reads TGTGCCAGCACGGACGGCTATGGCTACACCTTC. This chain uses TRBV28 with TRBJ1-2; D unresolved. V was pared by 7 bases and J by 4 bases, with 7 bases between. Germline V gene data show CDR1 as MDHEN and CDR2 as SYDVKM. This CDR3 has 11 amino acids.

The J gene is TRBJ2-7, the V gene TRBV28; tentatively, D is TRBD2 (5 bases). This CDR3 contains 11 residues. CDR1 and CDR2 (germline): MDHEN, SYDVKM. V shed 11 bases and J shed 0 bases, with 8 bases lying between them. The CDR3 sequence: CAGSDSYEQYF. CDR3 sequence (DNA): TGTGCCGGTAGCGACTCCTACGAGCAGTACTTC.

The chain couples TRBV18 to TRBJ2-3, with TRBD2 matching 10 bases. Germline CDR1 reads KGHSH; CDR2 reads LQKENI. This CDR3 has 18 amino acids. J was trimmed by 1 base and V by 1 base; bases with no gene match: 8. CDR3 loop: CASSPRPSGSGGTDTQYF. CDR3 bases: TGTGCCAGCTCACCACGCCCTAGCGGGAGCGGTGGCACAGATACGCAGTATTTT.

The chain links TRBV5-4 to TRBJ2-6; 9 positions match TRBD1. The CDR3 runs 18 residues. The germline CDR1 and CDR2 sequences are SGHNT and YYREEE (reference sequence). Trimming at V came to 5 bases and at J to 1 base, leaving 10 bases not matched to a gene. The CDR3 protein is CASRTGGTGSSGANVLTF. For the CDR3, the DNA is TGTGCCAGCAGGACAGGCGGGACAGGGTCTTCTGGGGCCAACGTCCTGACTTTC.

The V call is TRBV9, the J call TRBJ2-1, with 10 nucleotides matching TRBD1. Trimming cost V 2 bases and J 8 bases; bases outside gene matches: 7. This CDR3 region has 15 residues. Germline loops: CDR1 SGDLS, CDR2 YYNGEE. The CDR3 coding sequence is TGTGCCAGCAGCGTCTGGGACAGGGGTAGGGATGAGCAGTTCTTC. This translates into CASSVWDRGRDEQFF.

The V gene is TRBV30, the J gene TRBJ1-1; D is ambiguous. Per the germline V gene, CDR1 is GTSNPN and CDR2 is SVGIG (reference sequence). There are 14 residues in the CDR3. The V end lost 4 bases, the J end lost 1 base, and 13 bases lay between the germline ends. This chain's CDR3 is CAWNPGLTNTEAFF. CDR3 bases: TGTGCCTGGAACCCGGGCCTTACGAACACTGAAGCTTTCTTT.

This sequence joins TRBV19 and TRBJ2-1, with TRBD1 matching over 8 bases. V shed 7 bases, J shed 4 bases, and the junction held 9 bases outside the gene matches. Germline CDR1 is LNHDA and CDR2 is SQIVND (reference sequence). This CDR3 spans 15 amino acids. CDR3 bases: TGTGCCAGTACCAACGGACAGGGCACTTACAATGAGCAGTTCTTC. It encodes CASTNGQGTYNEQFF. The variable domain in full, with the rest retrieved from reference TRBV19 and TRBJ2-1, is DGGITQSPKYLFRKEGQNVTLSCEQNLNHDAMYWYRQDPGQGLRLIYYSQIVNDFQKGDIAEGYSVSREKKESFPLTVTSAQKNPTAFYLCASTNGQGTYNEQFFGPGTRLTVL.

V usage is TRBV7-6 and J usage is TRBJ1-1; D is unclear. Germline loops: CDR1 SGHVS, CDR2 FNYEAQ. This CDR3 is 14 amino acids long. V gave up 0 bases and J gave up 2 bases, with 7 bases separating them. The CDR3 is CASSLAGSNTEAFF. CDR3 DNA sequence: TGTGCCAGCAGCTTAGCGGGCAGCAACACTGAAGCTTTCTTT.